A selection of T cell receptor beta chains follows, all from one sample in a study of shared clonotypes between healthy human individuals. The table came from immunoSEQ multiplex PCR; TCRdb's copy has only in-frame clones and leaves some out. Here the sample spans roughly 2,000,000 clones, roughly 95% being singletons. Specimen: naive CD8+ T cells sorted from blood. Source of these receptors: a man younger than 35 in good health. Both conserved end residues are part of each CDR3. D genes are given only for firm matches. Only part of the rows carry a size: once, few, many, or a class if the clone is expanded.

j_call: TRBJ2-2
clone_size: NA
d_call: NA
v_call: TRBV10-1
cdr3_length: 13
cdr3_aa: CASSGQRTGELFF
cdr3_nt: TGCGCCAGCAGTGGTCAAAGGACCGGGGAGCTGTTTTTT

j_call: TRBJ2-5
clone_size: NA
d_call: TRBD2
v_call: TRBV7-6
cdr3_length: 17
cdr3_aa: CASSLAAGGRGQETQYF
cdr3_nt: TGTGCCAGCAGCTTAGCCGCGGGGGGAAGGGGCCAAGAGACCCAGTACTTC

j_call: TRBJ2-3
clone_size: NA
d_call: TRBD2
v_call: TRBV18
cdr3_length: 16
cdr3_aa: CASSPLLAGETDTQYF
cdr3_nt: TGTGCCAGCTCACCCCTACTAGCGGGGGAGACAGATACGCAGTATTTT

j_call: TRBJ2-7
clone_size: NA
d_call: TRBD2
v_call: TRBV6-5
cdr3_length: 14
cdr3_aa: CASSYTGGDGEQYF
cdr3_nt: TGTGCCAGCAGTTACACGGGAGGGGACGGGGAGCAGTACTTC

j_call: TRBJ2-1
clone_size: NA
d_call: NA
v_call: TRBV15
cdr3_length: 14
cdr3_aa: CATSRGEGVDEQFF
cdr3_nt: TGTGCCACCAGCAGAGGTGAGGGGGTGGATGAGCAGTTCTTC

j_call: TRBJ1-5
clone_size: NA
d_call: NA
v_call: TRBV30
cdr3_length: 14
cdr3_aa: CAWSVGSADQPQHF
cdr3_nt: TGTGCCTGGAGTGTAGGCAGCGCTGATCAGCCCCAGCATTTT

j_call: TRBJ2-5
clone_size: NA
d_call: NA
v_call: TRBV6-5
cdr3_length: 12
cdr3_aa: CASRKGLETQYF
cdr3_nt: TGTGCCAGCAGAAAGGGGTTAGAGACCCAGTACTTC

j_call: TRBJ2-3
clone_size: once
d_call: NA
v_call: TRBV27
cdr3_length: 14
cdr3_aa: CASSLETATDTQYF
cdr3_nt: TGTGCCAGCAGTTTAGAGACTGCCACAGATACGCAGTATTTT

j_call: TRBJ1-1
clone_size: once
d_call: NA
v_call: TRBV27
cdr3_length: 14
cdr3_aa: CASSLVQGATEAFF
cdr3_nt: TGTGCCAGCAGTTTAGTCCAGGGTGCCACTGAAGCTTTCTTT

j_call: TRBJ1-2
clone_size: NA
d_call: TRBD1
v_call: TRBV5-1
cdr3_length: 17
cdr3_aa: CASSLFSRDSGNYGYTF
cdr3_nt: TGCGCCAGCAGCTTGTTTTCCCGGGACAGCGGAAACTATGGCTACACCTTC

j_call: TRBJ2-1
clone_size: NA
d_call: TRBD1
v_call: TRBV4-1
cdr3_length: 17
cdr3_aa: CASSQAPSGQAYNEQFF
cdr3_nt: TGCGCCAGCAGCCAAGCACCTTCGGGACAGGCATACAATGAGCAGTTCTTC

j_call: TRBJ2-7
clone_size: NA
d_call: NA
v_call: TRBV28
cdr3_length: 14
cdr3_aa: CASSFDFPTYEQYF
cdr3_nt: TGTGCCAGCAGTTTTGACTTCCCTACCTACGAGCAGTACTTC

j_call: TRBJ2-7
clone_size: once
d_call: NA
v_call: TRBV7-8
cdr3_length: 16
cdr3_aa: CASSLVAAAIDYEQYF
cdr3_nt: TGTGCCAGCAGCTTAGTCGCTGCGGCGATCGATTACGAGCAGTACTTC

j_call: TRBJ1-2
clone_size: NA
d_call: NA
v_call: TRBV7-9
cdr3_length: 15
cdr3_aa: CASSPSWGAGYGYTF
cdr3_nt: TGTGCCAGCAGCCCGAGTTGGGGGGCGGGCTATGGCTACACCTTC

j_call: TRBJ2-1
clone_size: NA
d_call: TRBD1
v_call: TRBV5-8
cdr3_length: 14
cdr3_aa: CASSLGQGLNEQFF
cdr3_nt: TGTGCCAGCAGCCTGGGACAGGGACTCAATGAGCAGTTCTTC

j_call: TRBJ2-1
clone_size: NA
d_call: NA
v_call: TRBV4-1
cdr3_length: 15
cdr3_aa: CASSQDSGSYNEQFF
cdr3_nt: TGCGCCAGCAGCCAAGATTCAGGCAGCTACAATGAGCAGTTCTTC

j_call: TRBJ2-7
clone_size: NA
d_call: NA
v_call: TRBV6-5
cdr3_length: 15
cdr3_aa: CASSRLDSATYEQYF
cdr3_nt: TGTGCCAGCAGCCGCCTGGACAGCGCAACCTACGAGCAGTACTTC

j_call: TRBJ2-7
clone_size: NA
d_call: TRBD2
v_call: TRBV11-2
cdr3_length: 17
cdr3_aa: CASSLERELAEDYEQYF
cdr3_nt: TGTGCCAGCAGCTTAGAAAGGGAACTAGCGGAGGACTACGAGCAGTACTTC

j_call: TRBJ2-3
clone_size: NA
d_call: NA
v_call: TRBV2
cdr3_length: 10
cdr3_aa: CASLRDTQYF
cdr3_nt: TGTGCCAGTCTAAGAGATACGCAGTATTTT

j_call: TRBJ1-2
clone_size: NA
d_call: NA
v_call: TRBV4-1
cdr3_length: 11
cdr3_aa: CASTGLSGYTF
cdr3_nt: TGCGCCAGCACGGGATTGTCTGGCTACACCTTC

j_call: TRBJ2-7
clone_size: NA
d_call: NA
v_call: TRBV9
cdr3_length: 15
cdr3_aa: CASSVAPTSSYEQYF
cdr3_nt: TGTGCCAGCAGCGTAGCCCCCACGAGCTCCTACGAGCAGTACTTC

j_call: TRBJ2-7
clone_size: NA
d_call: NA
v_call: TRBV5-1
cdr3_length: 14
cdr3_aa: CASSFGGRAYEQYF
cdr3_nt: TGCGCCAGCAGCTTTGGAGGAAGAGCCTACGAGCAGTACTTC

j_call: TRBJ1-2
clone_size: NA
d_call: NA
v_call: TRBV18
cdr3_length: 15
cdr3_aa: CASSPLPGGGYGYTF
cdr3_nt: TGTGCCAGCTCACCACTCCCCGGGGGCGGCTATGGCTACACCTTC

j_call: TRBJ2-1
clone_size: once
d_call: NA
v_call: TRBV27
cdr3_length: 16
cdr3_aa: CASSRLDPIHTYEQFF
cdr3_nt: TGTGCCAGCAGCCGACTCGACCCGATACACACCTATGAGCAGTTCTTC

j_call: TRBJ2-1
clone_size: NA
d_call: NA
v_call: TRBV7-2
cdr3_length: 14
cdr3_aa: CASSLVAQYNEQFF
cdr3_nt: TGTGCCAGCAGCTTAGTAGCGCAGTACAATGAGCAGTTCTTC

j_call: TRBJ1-2
clone_size: NA
d_call: NA
v_call: TRBV9
cdr3_length: 12
cdr3_aa: CASGGVNYGYTF
cdr3_nt: TGTGCCAGCGGAGGCGTTAACTATGGCTACACCTTC

j_call: TRBJ2-7
clone_size: NA
d_call: NA
v_call: TRBV27
cdr3_length: 13
cdr3_aa: CASSFRGNYEQYF
cdr3_nt: TGTGCCAGCTCCTTTCGCGGAAACTACGAGCAGTACTTC

j_call: TRBJ2-1
clone_size: NA
d_call: NA
v_call: TRBV19
cdr3_length: 15
cdr3_aa: CASSIGTNPYNEQFF
cdr3_nt: TGTGCCAGTAGTATCGGCACCAACCCCTACAATGAGCAGTTCTTC

j_call: TRBJ2-1
clone_size: NA
d_call: NA
v_call: TRBV4-1
cdr3_length: 15
cdr3_aa: CASSQEMTFINEQFF
cdr3_nt: TGCGCCAGCAGCCAAGAAATGACGTTCATCAATGAGCAGTTCTTC

j_call: TRBJ2-7
clone_size: NA
d_call: NA
v_call: TRBV27
cdr3_length: 14
cdr3_aa: CASSSGGGLYEQYF
cdr3_nt: TGTGCCAGCAGTTCTGGGGGGGGGCTGTACGAGCAGTACTTC

j_call: TRBJ2-2
clone_size: NA
d_call: TRBD2
v_call: TRBV5-1
cdr3_length: 16
cdr3_aa: CASSWELAGSAGELFF
cdr3_nt: TGCGCCAGCAGCTGGGAACTAGCGGGATCCGCCGGGGAGCTGTTTTTT

j_call: TRBJ1-1
clone_size: NA
d_call: NA
v_call: TRBV19
cdr3_length: 15
cdr3_aa: CASSIVWGEDTEAFF
cdr3_nt: TGTGCCAGTAGTATAGTCTGGGGGGAGGACACTGAAGCTTTCTTT

j_call: TRBJ1-1
clone_size: NA
d_call: NA
v_call: TRBV29-1
cdr3_length: 14
cdr3_aa: CSVEVGIVYTEAFF
cdr3_nt: TGCAGCGTTGAAGTGGGCATCGTCTACACTGAAGCTTTCTTT

j_call: TRBJ2-1
clone_size: NA
d_call: NA
v_call: TRBV9
cdr3_length: 15
cdr3_aa: CASSVYSGVYNEQFF
cdr3_nt: TGTGCCAGCAGCGTATATAGCGGTGTCTACAATGAGCAGTTCTTC

j_call: TRBJ1-5
clone_size: NA
d_call: NA
v_call: TRBV28
cdr3_length: 14
cdr3_aa: CASFRAGSNQPQHF
cdr3_nt: TGTGCCAGCTTCAGGGCAGGGAGCAATCAGCCCCAGCATTTT

j_call: TRBJ2-7
clone_size: NA
d_call: NA
v_call: TRBV4-3
cdr3_length: 13
cdr3_aa: CASSQDSGYEQYF
cdr3_nt: TGCGCCAGCAGCCAAGACAGTGGCTACGAGCAGTACTTC

j_call: TRBJ2-7
clone_size: NA
d_call: NA
v_call: TRBV15
cdr3_length: 13
cdr3_aa: CATSSALSYEQYF
cdr3_nt: TGTGCCACCAGCTCCGCACTCTCCTACGAGCAGTACTTC

j_call: TRBJ1-1
clone_size: NA
d_call: TRBD1
v_call: TRBV25-1
cdr3_length: 12
cdr3_aa: CASGQGLAEAFF
cdr3_nt: TGTGCCAGCGGACAGGGGCTGGCTGAAGCTTTCTTT

j_call: TRBJ2-7
clone_size: NA
d_call: NA
v_call: TRBV9
cdr3_length: 13
cdr3_aa: CASSVGEGYEQYF
cdr3_nt: TGTGCCAGCAGCGTAGGCGAAGGGTACGAGCAGTACTTC

j_call: TRBJ2-5
clone_size: NA
d_call: TRBD1
v_call: TRBV7-9
cdr3_length: 15
cdr3_aa: CASSLAGQGAETQYF
cdr3_nt: TGTGCCAGCAGCTTAGCGGGGCAGGGGGCAGAGACCCAGTACTTC

j_call: TRBJ2-7
clone_size: NA
d_call: NA
v_call: TRBV5-1
cdr3_length: 13
cdr3_aa: CASSPGVRYEQYF
cdr3_nt: TGCGCCAGCAGCCCAGGGGTTCGATACGAGCAGTACTTC

j_call: TRBJ2-3
clone_size: NA
d_call: TRBD2
v_call: TRBV7-9
cdr3_length: 17
cdr3_aa: CASSSNSGGSYTDTQYF
cdr3_nt: TGTGCCAGCAGCTCGAATAGCGGGGGCTCTTACACAGATACGCAGTATTTT